The present T cell receptor beta chain was sequenced within a study of cytomegalovirus exposure and HLA in healthy donors. Between the trimmed V and J ends, which lost 6 bases and 0 bases, there was a span of 12 bases. CDR3 length equals 15 residues. The germline V gene has CDR1 MNHNY and CDR2 SVGAGI (reference sequence). Notes on the study in general: Presence/absence analysis assumed near-uniform sequencing depth across donors.

This PCR relied on a set of 60 Vbeta primers and 13 Jbeta primers. Profiling relied on immunoSEQ multiplex PCR, and the TCRdb table lists in-frame clones only, not all of them. The table lists around 150,000 clones, about four fifths of them singletons. Note on this clone: Antigen unknown.

The rearrangement uses TRBV6-6 and TRBJ1-5; D is unclear. The TCR sequence derives from a male donor in good health and CMV-seropositive. Sequenced input: PBMCs. CDR3 loop: CASSLSRPSNQPQHF. The DNA of the CDR3 is TGTGCCAGCAGCCTCAGCAGGCCTAGCAATCAGCCCCAGCATTTT.